Detailed here is one TCR beta chain. This sample is part of a study of control samples from healthy donors and cancer patients. Sequenced by immunoSEQ multiplex PCR; TCRdb stores in-frame clones only, minus some. This sample carries about 120,000 clones, around 87% of them seen once, and the ten largest clones take approximately 1%. This CDR3 is 15 amino acids long. The V gene lost 1 base and the J gene lost 8 bases, with 17 bases spanning the gap. Germline V lookup: CDR1 SGHAT, CDR2 FQNNGV. The receptor's source is a woman aged 50 to 60 with colorectal cancer. Sample: PBMCs. This chain joins TRBV11-2 and TRBJ1-2; no firm D call. The CDR3 loop is CASSLGLGGVEGYTF. The CDR3 nucleotides read TGTGCCAGCAGCTTAGGGCTGGGTGGGGTAGAAGGCTACACCTTC.